This T cell receptor (beta chain) originates from a study of T cells in Graves' hyperthyroidism and ophthalmopathy. Germline V gene data show CDR1 as MNHEY and CDR2 as SMNVEV (reference sequence). V gave up 5 bases and J gave up 2 bases, with 18 bases separating them. The CDR3 is made up of 16 amino acids. RNA transcripts were the template for amplifying TCR beta CDR3 regions. The HTBI primer set drove a first-round RT-PCR of the TCR CDR3. TCRdb passed the multiplex PCR reads through MiXCR, listing each CDR3 protein once. The table has a few hundred thousand distinct CDR3 sequences, approximately 14% seen once.

The clonotype comes from a woman aged 18-30 years with Graves' hyperthyroidism. The V call is TRBV27, the J call TRBJ1-2; TRBD1 is a possible D gene (6 bases). Sequencing was performed on blood. CDR3: CASSPPGGGTNYGYTF. The CDR3 DNA reads as TGTGCCAGCAGTCCTCCGGGGGGCGGGACAAACTATGGCTACACCTTC.